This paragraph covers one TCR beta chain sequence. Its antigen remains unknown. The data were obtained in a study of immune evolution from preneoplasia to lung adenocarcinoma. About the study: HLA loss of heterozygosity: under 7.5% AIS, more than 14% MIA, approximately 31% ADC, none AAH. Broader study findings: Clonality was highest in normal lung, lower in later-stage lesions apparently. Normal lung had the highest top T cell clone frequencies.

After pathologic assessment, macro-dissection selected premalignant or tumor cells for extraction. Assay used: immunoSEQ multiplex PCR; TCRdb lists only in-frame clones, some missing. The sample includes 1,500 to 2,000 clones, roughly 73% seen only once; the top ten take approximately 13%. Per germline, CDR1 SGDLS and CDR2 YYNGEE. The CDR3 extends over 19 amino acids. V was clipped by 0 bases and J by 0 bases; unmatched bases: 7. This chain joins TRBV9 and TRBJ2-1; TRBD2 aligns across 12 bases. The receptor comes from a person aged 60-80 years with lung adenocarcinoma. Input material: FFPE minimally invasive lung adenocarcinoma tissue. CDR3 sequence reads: CASSVELAGGASSYNEQFF. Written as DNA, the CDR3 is TGTGCCAGCAGCGTAGAACTAGCGGGGGGCGCCAGCTCCTACAATGAGCAGTTCTTC.